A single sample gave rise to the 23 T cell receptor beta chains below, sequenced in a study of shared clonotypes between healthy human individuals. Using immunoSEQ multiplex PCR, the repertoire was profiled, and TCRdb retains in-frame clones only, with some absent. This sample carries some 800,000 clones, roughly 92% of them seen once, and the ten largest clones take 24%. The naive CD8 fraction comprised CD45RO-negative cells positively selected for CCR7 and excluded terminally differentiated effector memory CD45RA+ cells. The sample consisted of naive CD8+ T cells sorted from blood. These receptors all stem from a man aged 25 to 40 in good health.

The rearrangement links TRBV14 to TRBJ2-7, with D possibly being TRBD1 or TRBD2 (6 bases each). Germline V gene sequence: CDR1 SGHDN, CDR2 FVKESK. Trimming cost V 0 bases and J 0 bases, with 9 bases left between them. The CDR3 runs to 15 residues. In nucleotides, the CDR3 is TGTGCCAGCAGCCAAGAAACGGGGGCCTCCTACGAGCAGTACTTC. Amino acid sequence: CASSQETGASYEQYF.

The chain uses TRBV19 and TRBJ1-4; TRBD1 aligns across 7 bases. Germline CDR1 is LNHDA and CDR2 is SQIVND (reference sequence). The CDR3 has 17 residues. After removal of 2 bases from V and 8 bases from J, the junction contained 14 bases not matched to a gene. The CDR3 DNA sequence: TGTGCCAGTAGTATATCGACGGAAGGGAGGGGGCGCGAAAAACTGTTTTTT. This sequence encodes CASSISTEGRGREKLFF.

The CDR3 coding sequence is TGTGCCATCAGTGATTATTCCGGGGAGCTGTTTTTT. Encoded protein: CAISDYSGELFF. The chain employs TRBV10-3 and TRBJ2-2; D is unresolved. Germline V gives CDR1 ENHRY, CDR2 SYGVKD. V was clipped by 3 bases and J by 6 bases, with 5 bases between them. This CDR3 is 12 amino acids long.

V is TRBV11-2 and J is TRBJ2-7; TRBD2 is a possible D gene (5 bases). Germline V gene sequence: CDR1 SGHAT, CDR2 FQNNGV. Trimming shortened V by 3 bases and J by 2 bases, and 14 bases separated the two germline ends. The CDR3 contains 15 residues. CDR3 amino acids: CASSFSLRETYEQYF. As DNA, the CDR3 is TGTGCCAGCAGCTTTTCTTTACGGGAAACCTACGAGCAGTACTTC.

The chain's CDR3 is CSATANTGELFF. Here the CDR3 DNA reads TGCAGCGCGACAGCCAACACCGGGGAGCTGTTTTTT. This chain uses TRBV29-1 with TRBJ2-2, with a tentative D call TRBD1 (5 bases). The CDR3 sequence is 12 residues long. V was cut by 7 bases and J by 2 bases, with 8 bases left in between. The V gene's germline CDR1 is SQVTM and CDR2 ANQGSEA.

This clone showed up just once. CDR3 in amino acids: CASISSGSGTDTQYF. The CDR3 bases are TGTGCCAGCATTTCAAGCGGGAGTGGCACAGATACGCAGTATTTT. J is TRBJ2-3 and V is TRBV27, with 8 bases that match TRBD2. Per germline, CDR1 MNHEY and CDR2 SMNVEV (reference sequence). V shed 7 bases and J 1 base; nucleotides not matched to a gene: 7. The CDR3 totals 15 residues.

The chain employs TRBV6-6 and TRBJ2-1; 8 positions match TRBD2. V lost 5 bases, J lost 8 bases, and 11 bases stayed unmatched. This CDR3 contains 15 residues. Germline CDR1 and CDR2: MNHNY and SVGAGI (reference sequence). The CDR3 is CASSHTLAGGHEQFF. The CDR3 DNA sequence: TGTGCCAGCAGTCATACTCTAGCGGGTGGACATGAGCAGTTCTTC.

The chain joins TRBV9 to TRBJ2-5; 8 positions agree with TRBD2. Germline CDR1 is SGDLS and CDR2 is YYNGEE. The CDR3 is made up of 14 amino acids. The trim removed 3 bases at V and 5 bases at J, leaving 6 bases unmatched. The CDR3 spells CASSAKRESETQYF. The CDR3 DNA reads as TGTGCCAGCAGCGCAAAGCGGGAGTCGGAGACCCAGTACTTC.

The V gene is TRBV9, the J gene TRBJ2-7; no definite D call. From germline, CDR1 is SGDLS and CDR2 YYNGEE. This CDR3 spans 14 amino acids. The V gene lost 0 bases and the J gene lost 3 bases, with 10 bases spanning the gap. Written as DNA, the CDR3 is TGTGCCAGCAGCGTAGATGACTCTAGCTACGAGCAGTACTTC. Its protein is CASSVDDSSYEQYF.

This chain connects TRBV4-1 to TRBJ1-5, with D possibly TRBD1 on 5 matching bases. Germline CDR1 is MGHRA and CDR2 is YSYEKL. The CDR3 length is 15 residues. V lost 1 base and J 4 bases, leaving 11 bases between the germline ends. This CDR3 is CASSQVQGWNQPQHF. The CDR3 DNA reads TGCGCCAGCAGCCAAGTGCAGGGTTGGAATCAGCCCCAGCATTTT.

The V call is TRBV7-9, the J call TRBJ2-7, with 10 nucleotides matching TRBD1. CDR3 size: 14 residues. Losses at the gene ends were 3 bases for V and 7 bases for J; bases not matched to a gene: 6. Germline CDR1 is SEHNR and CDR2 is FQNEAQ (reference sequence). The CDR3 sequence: CASSFPDRGLEQYF. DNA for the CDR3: TGTGCCAGCAGCTTCCCCGACAGGGGGCTGGAGCAGTACTTC. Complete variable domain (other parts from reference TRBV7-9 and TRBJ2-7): DTGVSQNPRHKITKRGQNVTFRCDPISEHNRLYWYRQTLGQGPEFLTYFQNEAQLEKSRLLSDRFSAERPKGSFSTLEIQRTEQGDSAMYLCASSFPDRGLEQYFGPGTRLTVT.

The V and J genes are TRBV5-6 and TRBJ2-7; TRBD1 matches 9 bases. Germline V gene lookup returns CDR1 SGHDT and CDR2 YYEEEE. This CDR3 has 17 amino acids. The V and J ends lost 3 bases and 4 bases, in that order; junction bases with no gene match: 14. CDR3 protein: CASSSDAGQGHIYEQYF. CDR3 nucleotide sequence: TGTGCCAGCAGCTCGGATGCCGGACAGGGGCATATTTACGAGCAGTACTTC.

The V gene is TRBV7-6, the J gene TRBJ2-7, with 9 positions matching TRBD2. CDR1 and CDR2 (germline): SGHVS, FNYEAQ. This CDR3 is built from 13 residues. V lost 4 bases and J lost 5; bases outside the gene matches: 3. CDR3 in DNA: TGTGCCAGCAGCTCGGGACTAGCCGACGAGCAGTACTTC. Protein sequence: CASSSGLADEQYF.

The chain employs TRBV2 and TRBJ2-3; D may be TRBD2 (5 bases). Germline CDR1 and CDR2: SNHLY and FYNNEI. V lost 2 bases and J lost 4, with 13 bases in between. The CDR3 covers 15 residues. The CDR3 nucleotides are TGTGCCAGCAGTGAAAAATCTGCCGGGGCAGATACGCAGTATTTT. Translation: CASSEKSAGADTQYF.

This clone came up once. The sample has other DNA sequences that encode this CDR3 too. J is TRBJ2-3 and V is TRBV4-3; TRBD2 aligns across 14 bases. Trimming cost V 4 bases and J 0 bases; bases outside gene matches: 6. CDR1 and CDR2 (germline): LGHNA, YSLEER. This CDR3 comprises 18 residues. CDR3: CASSPRLAGGPSTDTQYF. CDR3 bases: TGCGCCAGCAGCCCCCGACTAGCGGGAGGGCCTAGCACAGATACGCAGTATTTT.

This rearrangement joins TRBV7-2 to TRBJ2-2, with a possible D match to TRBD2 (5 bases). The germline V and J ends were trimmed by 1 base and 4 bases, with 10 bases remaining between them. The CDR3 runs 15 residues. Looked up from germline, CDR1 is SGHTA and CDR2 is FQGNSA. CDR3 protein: CASSLGRLATGELFF. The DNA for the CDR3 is TGTGCCAGCAGCTTAGGAAGGCTAGCCACCGGGGAGCTGTTTTTT.

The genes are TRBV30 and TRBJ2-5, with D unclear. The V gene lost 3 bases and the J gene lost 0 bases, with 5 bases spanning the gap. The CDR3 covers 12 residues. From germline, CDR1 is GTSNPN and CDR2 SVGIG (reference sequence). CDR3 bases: TGTGCCTGGAGGGAAAACCAAGAGACCCAGTACTTC. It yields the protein CAWRENQETQYF. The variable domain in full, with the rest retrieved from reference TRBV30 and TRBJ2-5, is SQTIHQWPATLVQPVGSPLSLECTVEGTSNPNLYWYRQAAGRGLQLLFYSVGIGQISSEVPQNLSASRPQDRQFILSSKKLLLSDSGFYLCAWRENQETQYFGPGTRLLVL.

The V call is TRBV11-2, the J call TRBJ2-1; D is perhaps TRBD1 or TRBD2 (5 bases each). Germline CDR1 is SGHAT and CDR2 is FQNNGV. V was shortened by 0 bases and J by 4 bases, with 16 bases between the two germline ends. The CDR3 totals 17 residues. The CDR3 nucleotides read TGTGCCAGCAGCTTAGAGGGACGCGACACGATTTACAATGAGCAGTTCTTC. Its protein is CASSLEGRDTIYNEQFF.

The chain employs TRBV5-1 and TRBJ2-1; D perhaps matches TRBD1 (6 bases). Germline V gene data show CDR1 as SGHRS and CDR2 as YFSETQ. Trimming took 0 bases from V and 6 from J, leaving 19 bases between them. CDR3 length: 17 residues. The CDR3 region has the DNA TGCGCCAGCAGCTTGGCCGGTCAGGGGATGGGGAGCAATGAGCAGTTCTTC. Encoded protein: CASSLAGQGMGSNEQFF.

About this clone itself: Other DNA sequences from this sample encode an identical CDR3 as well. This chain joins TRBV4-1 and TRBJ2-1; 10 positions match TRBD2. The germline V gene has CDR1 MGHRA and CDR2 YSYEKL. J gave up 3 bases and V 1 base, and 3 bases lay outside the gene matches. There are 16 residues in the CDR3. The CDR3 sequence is CASSQAPSGSYNEQFF. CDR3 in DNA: TGCGCCAGCAGCCAAGCCCCTAGCGGGAGCTACAATGAGCAGTTCTTC.

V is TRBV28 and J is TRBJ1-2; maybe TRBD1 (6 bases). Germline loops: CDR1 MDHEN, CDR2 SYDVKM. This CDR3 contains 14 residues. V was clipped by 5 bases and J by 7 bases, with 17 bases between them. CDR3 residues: CASSPLANRVGYTF. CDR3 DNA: TGTGCCAGCAGTCCCCTGGCCAACAGGGTTGGCTACACCTTC.

This chain's CDR3 is CATSAGQVYEQYF. As DNA, the CDR3 is TGTGCCACCAGCGCCGGACAGGTCTACGAGCAGTACTTC. The chain combines TRBV15 with TRBJ2-7; 7 nucleotides agree with TRBD1. CDR1 and CDR2 (germline): LNHNV, YYDKDF (reference sequence). CDR3 size: 13 residues. V dropped 5 bases and J dropped 3; count of bases not matched to a gene: 4.

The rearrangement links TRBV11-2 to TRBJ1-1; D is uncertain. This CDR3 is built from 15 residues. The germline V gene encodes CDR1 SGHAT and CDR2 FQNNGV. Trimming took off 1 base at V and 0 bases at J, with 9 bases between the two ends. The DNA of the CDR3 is TGTGCCAGCAGCTTAGCGGGGTATCTGAACACTGAAGCTTTCTTT. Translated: CASSLAGYLNTEAFF. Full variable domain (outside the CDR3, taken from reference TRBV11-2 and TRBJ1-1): EAGVAQSPRYKIIEKRQSVAFWCNPISGHATLYWYQQILGQGPKLLIQFQNNGVVDDSQLPKDRFSAERLKGVDSTLKIQPAKLEDSAVYLCASSLAGYLNTEAFFGQGTRLTVV.